Following are 29 T cell receptor beta chains from one sample sequenced in a study of blood T cell repertoires in COVID-19. The data were produced by immunoSEQ multiplex PCR, yet TCRdb's version contains in-frame clones alone and is incomplete. Among about 500,000 clones listed, 87% were seen once. The sequenced sample was PBMCs or T cells enriched from blood (not recorded which). The receptors derive from a woman aged 18-29 years who had recovered from COVID-19.

The rearrangement links TRBV19 to TRBJ2-3, with 11 nucleotides matching TRBD1. CDR1 is LNHDA and CDR2 is SQIVND in the germline V gene (reference sequence). Germline trimming cut 5 bases from V and 4 bases from J; bases unmatched to any gene: 2. This CDR3 is 14 amino acids long. CDR3 DNA: TGTGCCAGTAGTTGGACAGGGGGCCCAGATACGCAGTATTTT. Amino acid sequence: CASSWTGGPDTQYF.

The J gene is TRBJ1-6, the V gene TRBV19; D is perhaps TRBD1 (5 bases). The germline V and J ends were trimmed by 8 bases and 7 bases, with 9 bases remaining between them. Germline V gene lookup returns CDR1 LNHDA and CDR2 SQIVND (reference sequence). This CDR3 spans 12 amino acids. CDR3 loop: CASGAGNSPLHF. The DNA for the CDR3 is TGTGCCAGTGGGGCCGGAAATTCACCCCTCCACTTT.

The chain has TRBV6-5 and TRBJ2-1; D may be TRBD2 (6 bases). The germline CDR1 and CDR2 sequences are MNHEY and SVGAGI. The CDR3 is 14 residues long. V lost 5 bases, J lost 3 bases, and 11 bases lay in between. The CDR3 loop reads CASSPSALYNEQFF. The CDR3 DNA reads as TGTGCCAGCAGTCCTAGCGCCCTCTACAATGAGCAGTTCTTC.

The J gene is TRBJ1-4, the V gene TRBV5-4; TRBD1 is a possible D gene (6 bases). From germline, CDR1 is SGHNT and CDR2 YYREEE (reference sequence). V shed 2 bases and J shed 5 bases, with 10 bases lying between them. This CDR3 contains 14 residues. The DNA of the CDR3 is TGTGCCAGCAGCTTTAGCCAGGGGAATGAAAAACTGTTTTTT. Amino acid sequence: CASSFSQGNEKLFF.

V gene TRBV3-1 (or the pseudogene TRBV3-2) combines with J gene TRBJ2-5, with 8 bases identical to TRBD2. V shed 4 bases, J shed 6 bases, and the junction held 4 bases outside the gene matches. Germline assignment: CDR1 LGHDT and CDR2 YNNKEL (reference sequence). This CDR3 is built from 13 residues. The CDR3 region is CASSLRGGKTQYF. CDR3 bases: TGTGCCAGCAGCCTTCGGGGGGGGAAGACCCAGTACTTC.

This clone occurred a few times. This chain joins TRBV9 and TRBJ2-3, with a possible D match to TRBD2 (5 bases). Germline loops: CDR1 SGDLS, CDR2 YYNGEE. The CDR3 runs 14 residues. V was cut by 0 bases and J by 2 bases, with 7 bases left in between. The CDR3 protein is CASSVETITDTQYF. The CDR3 DNA follows: TGTGCCAGCAGCGTAGAGACTATCACAGATACGCAGTATTTT.

The chain is built from TRBV7-9 and TRBJ2-2; 10 bases match TRBD1. The CDR3 length is 15 residues. Germline-derived CDR1 and CDR2 are SEHNR and FQNEAQ (reference sequence). V gave up 5 bases and J gave up 6 bases; unmatched junction bases: 6. The CDR3 here is CASSRRDRGSGELFF. Here the CDR3 DNA reads TGTGCCAGCAGCCGCCGGGACAGGGGTTCCGGGGAGCTGTTTTTT.

This chain connects TRBV4-1 to TRBJ1-1; D unclear. In germline, CDR1 is MGHRA, CDR2 YSYEKL. The V end was cut by 1 base, the J end by 5 bases, with 5 bases between. The CDR3 sequence is 12 residues long. The CDR3 DNA sequence: TGCGCCAGCAGCCAAGGGACTACTGAAGCTTTCTTT. Translating gives CASSQGTTEAFF.

The rearrangement joins TRBV6-5 to TRBJ2-2; TRBD2 matches at 9 bases. The V and J ends lost 2 bases and 7 bases, in that order; junction bases with no gene match: 8. The CDR3 is 16 residues long. CDR1 MNHEY and CDR2 SVGAGI come from the germline V gene. CDR3 loop: CASSYLSGGYIGELFF. CDR3 in DNA: TGTGCCAGCAGTTACCTAAGCGGGGGGTATATCGGGGAGCTGTTTTTT.

J is TRBJ1-1 and V is TRBV18; D gene ambiguous. Germline loops: CDR1 KGHSH, CDR2 LQKENI. V was pared by 0 bases and J by 1 base, with 12 bases between. There are 16 residues in the CDR3. Here the CDR3 DNA reads TGTGCCAGCTCACCACCCTCTGAGGCGAGGAACACTGAAGCTTTCTTT. Its protein product is CASSPPSEARNTEAFF.

V is TRBV10-2 and J is TRBJ2-5; 7 bases are shared with TRBD2. V shed 0 bases and J 7 bases; nucleotides not matched to a gene: 11. From germline, CDR1 is WSHSY and CDR2 SAAADI. CDR3 length equals 16 residues. This chain's CDR3 is CASSESGGLAATTQYF. The CDR3, as DNA: TGCGCCAGCAGTGAGTCGGGTGGGCTAGCGGCGACGACCCAGTACTTC.

The V gene is TRBV9, the J gene TRBJ1-2; 8 nucleotides agree with TRBD1. Trimming at V came to 0 bases and at J to 8 bases, leaving 9 bases not matched to a gene. CDR3 size: 15 residues. Germline CDR1 and CDR2: SGDLS and YYNGEE. The DNA for the CDR3 is TGTGCCAGCAGCGTAGAACTGACAGGGGCGGAAGGCTACACCTTC. This encodes CASSVELTGAEGYTF.

The J gene is TRBJ1-2, the V gene TRBV7-2, with D perhaps TRBD1 (6 bases). Trimming took 4 bases from V and 8 from J, leaving 20 bases between them. The germline V gene has CDR1 SGHTA and CDR2 FQGNSA. The CDR3 consists of 15 residues. The CDR3 protein is CASSSRMQGRLGYTF. CDR3 sequence (DNA): TGTGCCAGCAGCTCTCGGATGCAGGGGCGACTCGGCTACACCTTC.

The chain couples TRBV18 to TRBJ2-2; D is perhaps TRBD2 (6 bases). CDR3 length: 17 residues. V was cut by 2 bases and J by 4 bases, with 17 bases left in between. Germline lookup yields CDR1 KGHSH and CDR2 LQKENI. CDR3 region: CASSPGTPRTLTGELFF. The CDR3 nucleotides are TGTGCCAGCTCACCAGGGACTCCCCGAACCCTCACCGGGGAGCTGTTTTTT.

The CDR3 region has the DNA TGTGCCACCCGGGTAGGAGGAGGCTACACCTTC. The encoded protein is CATRVGGGYTF. V and J are TRBV19 and TRBJ1-2; no clear D gene. The CDR3 consists of 11 residues. Trimming took off 10 bases at V and 8 bases at J, with 14 bases between the two ends. In germline, CDR1 is LNHDA, CDR2 SQIVND (reference sequence).

V is TRBV11-3 and J is TRBJ2-7; TRBD1 matches 9 bases. Germline CDR1 and CDR2: SGHNT and YENEEA. This CDR3 is built from 14 residues. The trim removed 2 bases at V and 3 bases at J, leaving 2 bases unmatched. In DNA form, the CDR3 reads TGTGCCAGCAGCTTAACAGGGGGCTACTACGAGCAGTACTTC. It is translated as CASSLTGGYYEQYF.

J is TRBJ1-2 and V is TRBV18; 8 bases agree with TRBD1. CDR1 is KGHSH and CDR2 is LQKENI in the germline V gene. The CDR3 is 17 amino acids. After removal of 2 bases from V and 6 bases from J, the junction contained 14 bases not matched to a gene. The CDR3, as DNA: TGTGCCAGCTCACCAAGCTCTTGGCAGGGGGCGTTAGATGGCTACACCTTC. This codes for CASSPSSWQGALDGYTF.

The gene calls are TRBV20-1 and TRBJ2-5; 11 bases fit TRBD2. Germline CDR1 is DFQATT and CDR2 is SNEGSKA (reference sequence). After removal of 3 bases from V and 3 bases from J, the junction contained 6 bases not matched to a gene. CDR3 length: 15 residues. The CDR3 nucleotides are TGCAGTGCTAGTGCTCAACTAGCGGGGGAAGAGACCCAGTACTTC. Translated, it gives CSASAQLAGEETQYF.

This clone was picked up one time. The chain is built from TRBV2 and TRBJ2-7; no definite D call. V lost 3 bases and J lost 0, with 12 bases in between. The germline CDR1 and CDR2 sequences are SNHLY and FYNNEI. CDR3 length: 15 amino acids. The CDR3 region has the DNA TGTGCCAGCAGTGATTTTGGGTGGAGCTCCTACGAGCAGTACTTC. It codes for CASSDFGWSSYEQYF.

This clone was counted a few times. J is TRBJ1-2 and V is TRBV28, with TRBD1 identical over 8 bases. The CDR3 loop spans 14 amino acids. V lost 4 bases, J lost 8 bases, and 9 bases stayed unmatched. CDR1 and CDR2 (germline): MDHEN, SYDVKM. The CDR3 bases are TGTGCCAGCAGTTCCGGACAGGGAGCTTTAGGCTACACCTTC. This sequence encodes CASSSGQGALGYTF.

The rearrangement uses TRBV19 and TRBJ2-7, with D possibly being TRBD1 (7 bases). There are 14 residues in the CDR3. Germline V gene lookup returns CDR1 LNHDA and CDR2 SQIVND (reference sequence). V dropped 5 bases and J dropped 2 bases, with 13 bases sitting between them. Written as DNA, the CDR3 is TGTGCCAGTAGTCCAGGGGGGTCCCCCTACGAGCAGTACTTC. Its protein is CASSPGGSPYEQYF.

The V call is TRBV3-1 (or the pseudogene TRBV3-2), the J call TRBJ2-7, with D perhaps matching TRBD2 (6 bases). This CDR3 is 18 amino acids long. V gave up 0 bases and J gave up 6 bases, with 24 bases separating them. Germline V gene data show CDR1 as LGHDT and CDR2 as YNNKEL (reference sequence). The CDR3 here is CASSQDARGATIRAEQYF. In DNA, the CDR3 is TGTGCCAGCAGCCAAGATGCGCGCGGGGCCACAATACGGGCCGAGCAGTACTTC.

The chain uses TRBV10-3 and TRBJ2-3; 9 bases match TRBD2. V shed 10 bases, J shed 2 bases, and the junction held 10 bases outside the gene matches. Per the germline V gene, CDR1 is ENHRY and CDR2 is SYGVKD. The CDR3 loop spans 15 amino acids. The CDR3 here is CATRSSGETTDTQYF. The CDR3, as DNA: TGTGCCACCCGTTCTAGCGGGGAGACCACAGATACGCAGTATTTT.

The chain is built from TRBV28 and TRBJ1-1; maybe TRBD1 (6 bases). The V end was cut by 7 bases, the J end by 1 base, with 16 bases between. The CDR3 extends over 15 amino acids. Germline CDR1 and CDR2: MDHEN and SYDVKM. The CDR3 loop is CASTIALTGNTEAFF. In DNA, the CDR3 is TGTGCCAGCACCATCGCACTGACAGGGAACACTGAAGCTTTCTTT.

This sequence joins TRBV5-1 and TRBJ1-3, with D maybe TRBD1 (6 bases). This CDR3 spans 15 amino acids. CDR1 is SGHRS, CDR2 YFSETQ, per germline. The V gene lost 2 bases and the J gene lost 3 bases, with 12 bases spanning the gap. The CDR3 sequence is CASSFSGQNGNTIYF. The CDR3 coding sequence is TGCGCCAGCAGCTTTTCCGGACAGAATGGAAACACCATATATTTT.

The V and J genes are TRBV6-5 and TRBJ2-1; TRBD1 agrees at 7 bases. Germline trimming cut 6 bases from V and 4 bases from J; bases unmatched to any gene: 3. The germline V gene has CDR1 MNHEY and CDR2 SVGAGI. The CDR3 extends over 13 amino acids. CDR3 amino acids: CASSLGQYNEQFF. The CDR3 DNA follows: TGTGCCAGCAGCTTGGGACAGTACAATGAGCAGTTCTTC.

V usage is TRBV5-1 and J usage is TRBJ2-5; 8 nucleotides agree with TRBD2. The CDR3 is 14 residues long. After removal of 5 bases from V and 2 bases from J, the junction contained 5 bases not matched to a gene. Germline loops: CDR1 SGHRS, CDR2 YFSETQ. The DNA for the CDR3 is TGCGCCAGCAGACCGGGGGGGTTTCAAGAGACCCAGTACTTC. This encodes CASRPGGFQETQYF.

This clone has a handful of counts. The chain combines TRBV7-2 with TRBJ1-2, with a weak D call TRBD1 (6 bases). This CDR3 has 15 residues. Trimming took 1 base from V and 4 from J, leaving 13 bases between them. The V gene's germline CDR1 is SGHTA and CDR2 FQGNSA. CDR3: CASSLEGDRGYGYTF. The CDR3 nucleotides are TGTGCCAGCAGCTTAGAGGGGGATAGGGGCTATGGCTACACCTTC.

The gene calls are TRBV7-9 and TRBJ2-7, with D perhaps matching TRBD2 (5 bases). This CDR3 contains 13 residues. Germline V gene sequence: CDR1 SEHNR, CDR2 FQNEAQ (reference sequence). Trimming shortened V by 4 bases and J by 2 bases, and 9 bases separated the two germline ends. CDR3 sequence: CASSSSGAYEQYF. The CDR3 coding sequence is TGTGCCAGCAGCTCCTCCGGGGCCTACGAGCAGTACTTC.